The 16 T cell receptor beta chains listed next were all sequenced from one sample in a study of shared clonotypes between healthy human individuals. The naive CD8 subset, CD45RO-negative cells positively selected for CCR7, excluded terminally differentiated effector memory CD45RA+ cells. Repertoires were generated with immunoSEQ multiplex PCR, while TCRdb's copy carries only in-frame clones and drops some. The data show about 2.1 million clones, 90% to 95% seen once. Material: naive CD8+ T cells from PBMCs. These receptors came from a man aged 18 to 29 in good health. Some clones in this sample may be carry-over from other donors' samples.

The chain employs TRBV4-3 and TRBJ2-3; the D is unclear. The germline V gene encodes CDR1 LGHNA and CDR2 YSLEER. CDR3 length equals 15 residues. The ends were cut back, 0 bases at V and 2 bases at J, with 9 bases in the middle. The CDR3 DNA is TGCGCCAGCAGCCAAGATAGGAAGTACACAGATACGCAGTATTTT. Its translation is CASSQDRKYTDTQYF.

The V and J genes are TRBV4-1 and TRBJ1-3; a weak D match, TRBD1 (5 bases). V lost 2 bases to trimming and J lost 1 base, with 12 bases between them. The germline V gene encodes CDR1 MGHRA and CDR2 YSYEKL. The CDR3 spans 16 residues. The CDR3 DNA is TGCGCCAGCAGCCAATCCAGGGAACGGTCTGGAAACACCATATATTTT. It specifies CASSQSRERSGNTIYF.

The chain recombines TRBV13 with TRBJ2-7; TRBD1 matches at 9 bases. This CDR3 has 14 amino acids. The V and J ends lost 5 bases and 6 bases, in that order; junction bases with no gene match: 8. Per germline, CDR1 PRHDT and CDR2 FYEKMQ (reference sequence). The CDR3 spells CASSPGTGIGEQYF. CDR3 coding DNA: TGTGCCAGCAGCCCAGGGACAGGGATTGGCGAGCAGTACTTC.

The chain uses TRBV4-3 and TRBJ2-1; either TRBD1 or TRBD2 may supply D (5 bases each). This CDR3 region has 17 residues. Germline assignment: CDR1 LGHNA and CDR2 YSLEER. V shed 0 bases and J shed 1 base, with 13 bases lying between them. CDR3 loop: CASSQDVGELSYNEQFF. CDR3 sequence (DNA): TGCGCCAGCAGCCAAGATGTGGGGGAGCTATCCTACAATGAGCAGTTCTTC.

The J gene is TRBJ2-1, the V gene TRBV6-5; a possible D gene is TRBD1 (6 bases). V shed 0 bases and J shed 4 bases, with 13 bases lying between them. CDR1 and CDR2 (germline): MNHEY, SVGAGI. The CDR3 has 16 amino acids. This CDR3 reads CASSYSGRGFYNEQFF. In DNA form, the CDR3 reads TGTGCCAGCAGTTACTCGGGCAGGGGCTTTTACAATGAGCAGTTCTTC.

The rearrangement uses TRBV5-1 and TRBJ2-7; D call uncertain. The CDR3 is made up of 14 amino acids. CDR1 is SGHRS and CDR2 is YFSETQ in the germline V gene. The V end lost 0 bases, the J end lost 2 bases, and 9 bases lay between the germline ends. The CDR3 DNA reads TGCGCCAGCAGCTTGGACTTCGGTACCTACGAGCAGTACTTC. This sequence encodes CASSLDFGTYEQYF.

V gene TRBV29-1 combines with J gene TRBJ2-7; a possible D gene is TRBD1 (6 bases). This CDR3 has 12 amino acids. The V gene's germline CDR1 is SQVTM and CDR2 ANQGSEA. Trimming left V 5 bases short and J 3 bases short, with 11 bases between. The DNA of the CDR3 is TGCAGCGTTATAACAGGGAACTACGAGCAGTACTTC. Its translation is CSVITGNYEQYF.

The rearrangement joins TRBV28 to TRBJ2-1; TRBD2 aligns across 9 bases. J was trimmed by 2 bases and V by 8 bases; bases with no gene match: 10. Germline CDR1 MDHEN, CDR2 SYDVKM. The CDR3 totals 16 residues. For the CDR3, the DNA is TGTGCCAGCCACACAATTAGCGGGAGAACCTACAATGAGCAGTTCTTC. It specifies CASHTISGRTYNEQFF.

In this sample, this clone turned up once. This chain connects TRBV27 to TRBJ2-7; possibly TRBD2 for D (6 bases). Between the trimmed V and J ends, which lost 1 base and 6 bases, there was a span of 22 bases. The CDR3 runs 17 residues. Germline CDR1 and CDR2: MNHEY and SMNVEV (reference sequence). CDR3 DNA: TGTGCCAGCAGTTTATTTAATGTTGGGGGGTCGGGGACCGAGCAGTACTTC. Its protein is CASSLFNVGGSGTEQYF.

This chain connects TRBV7-9 to TRBJ2-7; 7 bases line up with TRBD1. CDR3 length equals 15 residues. Germline values: CDR1 SEHNR, CDR2 FQNEAQ (reference sequence). V was clipped by 1 base and J by 0 bases; unmatched bases: 3. DNA for the CDR3: TGTGCCAGCAGCTTAGACAGGGGCCCCTCCTACGAGCAGTACTTC. Its protein is CASSLDRGPSYEQYF.

This clone appeared once. This chain links TRBV9 with TRBJ2-7, with 10 bases matching TRBD1. CDR1 and CDR2 (germline): SGDLS, YYNGEE. With 4 bases clipped from V and 0 bases from J, the junction kept 4 bases outside the gene matches. The CDR3 contains 15 residues. CDR3 nucleotide sequence: TGTGCCAGCAGCTCCGGGACAGGGGACTCCTACGAGCAGTACTTC. Its translation: CASSSGTGDSYEQYF.

This clone was seen a handful of times. The chain links TRBV4-1 to TRBJ2-1; 7 bases match TRBD1. CDR1 MGHRA and CDR2 YSYEKL come from the germline V gene. The length of the CDR3 is 14 residues. J was trimmed by 8 bases and V by 3 bases; bases with no gene match: 7. As DNA, the CDR3 is TGCGCCAGCAGCCACGCGACAGGGCGGGATGAGCAGTTCTTC. It encodes CASSHATGRDEQFF.

The chain couples TRBV13 to TRBJ2-7, with D unclear. V shed 5 bases and J shed 2 bases, with 13 bases lying between them. The V gene's germline CDR1 is PRHDT and CDR2 FYEKMQ (reference sequence). The CDR3 spans 14 residues. CDR3 DNA: TGTGCCAGCAGCCATCAGACTCACACCTACGAGCAGTACTTC. It encodes CASSHQTHTYEQYF.

The chain joins TRBV4-3 to TRBJ1-4; D gene ambiguous. Trimming stripped 0 bases from V and 8 bases from J, with 16 bases between. The length of the CDR3 is 16 residues. CDR1 is LGHNA, CDR2 YSLEER, per germline. In DNA, the CDR3 is TGCGCCAGCAGCCAAGATCCGTCGAACAGCAGAGAAAAACTGTTTTTT. Its translation is CASSQDPSNSREKLFF.

In its sample, this clone was seen once. The V gene is TRBV2, the J gene TRBJ1-2; tentatively, D is TRBD1 (6 bases). This CDR3 contains 12 residues. V was shortened by 8 bases and J by 2 bases, with 9 bases between the two germline ends. Germline-derived CDR1 and CDR2 are SNHLY and FYNNEI. The CDR3 DNA reads TGTGCCAGCGACACAGGGAACTATGGCTACACCTTC. Its protein is CASDTGNYGYTF.

This clone occurred once. The chain is built from TRBV27 and TRBJ2-1; D gene uncertain. This CDR3 is 15 amino acids long. The ends were cut back, 7 bases at V and 0 bases at J, with 13 bases in the middle. Germline V gene data show CDR1 as MNHEY and CDR2 as SMNVEV (reference sequence). The CDR3 reads CASTSPFSSYNEQFF. The CDR3 DNA sequence: TGTGCCAGCACCTCCCCTTTTAGCTCCTACAATGAGCAGTTCTTC.